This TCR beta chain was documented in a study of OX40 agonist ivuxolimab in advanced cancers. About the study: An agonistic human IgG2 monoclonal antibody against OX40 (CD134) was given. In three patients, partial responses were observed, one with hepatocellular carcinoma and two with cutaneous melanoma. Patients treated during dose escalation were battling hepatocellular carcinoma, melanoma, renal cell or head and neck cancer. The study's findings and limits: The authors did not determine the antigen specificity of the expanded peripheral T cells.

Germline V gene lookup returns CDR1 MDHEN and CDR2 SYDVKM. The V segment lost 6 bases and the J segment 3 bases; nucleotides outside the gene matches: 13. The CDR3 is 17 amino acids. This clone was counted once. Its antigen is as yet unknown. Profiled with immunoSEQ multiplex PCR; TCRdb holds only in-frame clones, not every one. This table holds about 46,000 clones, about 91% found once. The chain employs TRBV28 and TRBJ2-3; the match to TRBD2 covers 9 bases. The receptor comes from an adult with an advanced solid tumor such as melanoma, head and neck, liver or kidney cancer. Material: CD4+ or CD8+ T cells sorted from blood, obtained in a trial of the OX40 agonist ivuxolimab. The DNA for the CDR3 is TGTGCCAGCAGAGAAGTTCGGCCTAGCGGGGCGACAGATACGCAGTATTTT. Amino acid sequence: CASREVRPSGATDTQYF.